Listed here is a single T cell receptor (beta chain). Its target is not known. Trimming took 5 bases from V and 5 from J, leaving 12 bases between them. Germline loops: CDR1 MNHNY, CDR2 SVGAGI (reference sequence). CDR3 length equals 13 residues. TCRdb's copy holds only in-frame clones and misses some; the assay was immunoSEQ multiplex PCR. The data hold hundreds of thousands of clones, with 72% observed a single time. The sample is drawn from a study of shared clonotypes between healthy human individuals. The study's findings and limits: It was the non-shared clonotypes that had lower generation probabilities than clonotypes shared by all four donors.

This TCR was recovered from a woman between 25 and 40 years old in good health. Sequenced input: memory CD4+ T cells sorted from blood. Subset defined: CD45RA-negative fraction. The V gene is TRBV6-6, the J gene TRBJ1-1, with D perhaps TRBD1 (5 bases). CDR3 coding DNA: TGTGCCAGCAGTCAGGGCAAGTTAACTGAAGCTTTCTTT. Translated: CASSQGKLTEAFF.